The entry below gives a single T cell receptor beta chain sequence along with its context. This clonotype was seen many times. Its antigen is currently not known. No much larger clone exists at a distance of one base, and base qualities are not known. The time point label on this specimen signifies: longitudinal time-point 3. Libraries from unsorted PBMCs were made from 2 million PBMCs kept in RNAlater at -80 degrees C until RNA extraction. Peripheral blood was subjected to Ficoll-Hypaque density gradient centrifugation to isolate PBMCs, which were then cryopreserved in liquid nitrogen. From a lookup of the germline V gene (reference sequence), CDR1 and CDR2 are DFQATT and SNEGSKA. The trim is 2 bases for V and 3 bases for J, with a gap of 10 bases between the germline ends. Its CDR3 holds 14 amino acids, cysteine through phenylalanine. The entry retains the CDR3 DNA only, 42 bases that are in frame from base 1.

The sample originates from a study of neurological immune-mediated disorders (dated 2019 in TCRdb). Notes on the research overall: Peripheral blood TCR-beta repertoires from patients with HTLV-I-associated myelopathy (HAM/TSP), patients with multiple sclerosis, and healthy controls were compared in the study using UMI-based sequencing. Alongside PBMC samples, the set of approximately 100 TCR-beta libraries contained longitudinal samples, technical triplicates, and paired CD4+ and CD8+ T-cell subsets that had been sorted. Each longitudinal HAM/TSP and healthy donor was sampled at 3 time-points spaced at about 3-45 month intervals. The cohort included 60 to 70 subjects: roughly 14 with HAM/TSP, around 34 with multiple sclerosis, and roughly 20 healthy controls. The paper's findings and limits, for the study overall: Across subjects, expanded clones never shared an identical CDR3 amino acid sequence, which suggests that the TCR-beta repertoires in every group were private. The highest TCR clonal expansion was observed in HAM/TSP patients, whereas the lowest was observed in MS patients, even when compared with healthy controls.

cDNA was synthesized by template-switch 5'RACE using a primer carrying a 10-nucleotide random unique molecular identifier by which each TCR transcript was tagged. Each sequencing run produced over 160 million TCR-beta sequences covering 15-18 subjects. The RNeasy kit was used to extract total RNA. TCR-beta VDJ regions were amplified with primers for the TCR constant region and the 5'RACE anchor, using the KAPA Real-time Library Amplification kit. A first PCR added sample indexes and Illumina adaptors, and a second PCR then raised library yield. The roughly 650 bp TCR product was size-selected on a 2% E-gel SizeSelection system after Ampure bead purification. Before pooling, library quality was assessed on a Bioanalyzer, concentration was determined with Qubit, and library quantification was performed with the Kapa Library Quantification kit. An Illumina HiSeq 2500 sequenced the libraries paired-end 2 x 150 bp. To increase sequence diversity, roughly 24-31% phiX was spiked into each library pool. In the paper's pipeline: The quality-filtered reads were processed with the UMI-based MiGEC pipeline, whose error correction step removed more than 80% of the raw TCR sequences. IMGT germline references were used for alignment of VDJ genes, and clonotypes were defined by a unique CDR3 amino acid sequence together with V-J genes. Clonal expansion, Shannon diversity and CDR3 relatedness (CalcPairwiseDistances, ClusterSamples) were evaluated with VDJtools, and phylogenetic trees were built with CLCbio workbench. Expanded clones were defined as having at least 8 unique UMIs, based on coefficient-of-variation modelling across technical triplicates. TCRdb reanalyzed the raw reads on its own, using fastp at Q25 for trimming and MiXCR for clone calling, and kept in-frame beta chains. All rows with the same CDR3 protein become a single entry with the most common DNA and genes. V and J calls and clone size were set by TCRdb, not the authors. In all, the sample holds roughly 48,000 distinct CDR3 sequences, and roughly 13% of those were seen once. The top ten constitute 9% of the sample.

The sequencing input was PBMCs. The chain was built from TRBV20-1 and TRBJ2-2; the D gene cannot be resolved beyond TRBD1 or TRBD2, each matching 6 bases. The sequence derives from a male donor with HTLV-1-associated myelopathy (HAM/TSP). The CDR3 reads CSARKGGHTGELFF. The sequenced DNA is TGCAGTGCTAGAAAAGGGGGGCACACCGGGGAGCTGTTTTTT.